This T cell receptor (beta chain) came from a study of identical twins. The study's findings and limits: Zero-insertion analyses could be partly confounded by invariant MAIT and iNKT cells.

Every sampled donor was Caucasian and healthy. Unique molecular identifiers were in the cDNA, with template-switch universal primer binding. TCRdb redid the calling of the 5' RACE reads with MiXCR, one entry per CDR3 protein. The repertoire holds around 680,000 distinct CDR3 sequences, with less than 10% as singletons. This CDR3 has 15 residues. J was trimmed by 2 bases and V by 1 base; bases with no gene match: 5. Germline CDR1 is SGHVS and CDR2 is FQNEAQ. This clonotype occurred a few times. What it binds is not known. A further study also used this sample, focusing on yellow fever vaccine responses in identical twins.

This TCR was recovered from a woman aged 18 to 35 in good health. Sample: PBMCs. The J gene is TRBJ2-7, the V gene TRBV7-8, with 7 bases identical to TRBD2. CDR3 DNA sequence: TGTGCCAGCAGCTTAGTGTGGGAGGGCCCCTACGAGCAGTACTTC. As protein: CASSLVWEGPYEQYF.